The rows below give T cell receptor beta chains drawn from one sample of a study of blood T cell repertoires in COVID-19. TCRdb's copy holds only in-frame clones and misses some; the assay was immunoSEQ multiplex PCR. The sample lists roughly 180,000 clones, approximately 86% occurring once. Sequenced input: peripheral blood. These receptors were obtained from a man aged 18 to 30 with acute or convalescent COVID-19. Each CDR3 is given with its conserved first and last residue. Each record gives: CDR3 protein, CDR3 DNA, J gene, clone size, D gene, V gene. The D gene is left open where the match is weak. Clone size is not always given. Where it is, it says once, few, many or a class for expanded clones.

CDR3 protein: CASSLGDRGAGELFF
CDR3 DNA: TGCGCCAGCAGCTTGGGGGACAGGGGGGCCGGGGAGCTGTTTTTT
J gene: TRBJ2-2
clone size: .
D gene: TRBD1
V gene: TRBV5-1

CDR3 protein: CASSEIQGPQHF
CDR3 DNA: TGCGCCAGCAGTGAGATACAGGGGCCCCAGCATTTT
J gene: TRBJ1-5
clone size: .
D gene: .
V gene: TRBV10-2

CDR3 protein: CASSGSGGVSETQYF
CDR3 DNA: TGTGCCAGTAGTGGTAGCGGGGGGGTTTCCGAGACCCAGTACTTC
J gene: TRBJ2-5
clone size: .
D gene: TRBD2
V gene: TRBV19

CDR3 protein: CASSSWRAGNTIYF
CDR3 DNA: TGTGCCAGCAGCTCCTGGAGGGCTGGAAACACCATATATTTT
J gene: TRBJ1-3
clone size: .
D gene: .
V gene: TRBV11-1

CDR3 protein: CASSLSIRGDEQFF
CDR3 DNA: TGTGCCAGCAGTTTATCGATTCGCGGGGATGAGCAGTTCTTC
J gene: TRBJ2-1
clone size: .
D gene: .
V gene: TRBV27

CDR3 protein: CATSDPQGNNEQFF
CDR3 DNA: TGTGCCACCAGTGATCCCCAGGGGAACAATGAGCAGTTCTTC
J gene: TRBJ2-1
clone size: once
D gene: .
V gene: TRBV24-1

CDR3 protein: CASSLDREQETQYF
CDR3 DNA: TGTGCCAGCAGCTTAGACAGGGAACAAGAGACCCAGTACTTC
J gene: TRBJ2-5
clone size: .
D gene: .
V gene: TRBV7-9

CDR3 protein: CASSVATGYGYTF
CDR3 DNA: TGTGCCAGCAGCGTAGCTACAGGGTATGGCTACACCTTC
J gene: TRBJ1-2
clone size: .
D gene: .
V gene: TRBV9

CDR3 protein: CASSFSAGEAFF
CDR3 DNA: TGTGCCAGCAGTTTTTCGGCGGGTGAAGCTTTCTTT
J gene: TRBJ1-1
clone size: .
D gene: .
V gene: TRBV12-3/TRBV12-4

CDR3 protein: CASSLKGRTSGLETQYF
CDR3 DNA: TGTGCCAGCAGCTTAAAGGGCCGGACTAGCGGGTTAGAGACCCAGTACTTC
J gene: TRBJ2-5
clone size: .
D gene: TRBD2
V gene: TRBV7-3

CDR3 protein: CASSSGLAPASTGELFF
CDR3 DNA: TGTGCCAGCAGCTCAGGACTAGCGCCTGCGAGCACCGGGGAGCTGTTTTTT
J gene: TRBJ2-2
clone size: .
D gene: TRBD2
V gene: TRBV5-8

CDR3 protein: CASSSVNIQYF
CDR3 DNA: TGTGCCAGCAGCTCAGTGAACATTCAGTACTTC
J gene: TRBJ2-4
clone size: .
D gene: .
V gene: TRBV11-2

CDR3 protein: CASSLSASDRGETQYF
CDR3 DNA: TGTGCCAGCAGTTTATCGGCGTCGGACAGGGGAGAGACCCAGTACTTC
J gene: TRBJ2-5
clone size: .
D gene: TRBD1
V gene: TRBV27

CDR3 protein: CASSRTGNTEAFF
CDR3 DNA: TGCGCCAGCAGCCGCACAGGGAACACTGAAGCTTTCTTT
J gene: TRBJ1-1
clone size: .
D gene: .
V gene: TRBV4-1

CDR3 protein: CASSLRGAYNQPQHF
CDR3 DNA: TGTGCCAGCAGTTTACGGGGGGCGTACAATCAGCCCCAGCATTTT
J gene: TRBJ1-5
clone size: .
D gene: .
V gene: TRBV28

CDR3 protein: CASSQTGPGNYGYTF
CDR3 DNA: TGTGCCAGCAGCCAGACAGGGCCGGGTAACTATGGCTACACCTTC
J gene: TRBJ1-2
clone size: .
D gene: TRBD1
V gene: TRBV27

CDR3 protein: CSARDRAPVDEQFF
CDR3 DNA: TGCAGCGCCCGGGACAGGGCCCCTGTGGATGAGCAGTTCTTC
J gene: TRBJ2-1
clone size: .
D gene: TRBD1
V gene: TRBV29-1

CDR3 protein: CASSPGTGYAEKTQYF
CDR3 DNA: TGTGCCAGTAGTCCCGGGACAGGTTACGCGGAGAAGACCCAGTACTTC
J gene: TRBJ2-5
clone size: .
D gene: TRBD1
V gene: TRBV19

CDR3 protein: CASSRGGNQPQHF
CDR3 DNA: TGTGCCAGCTCACGGGGGGGCAATCAGCCCCAGCATTTT
J gene: TRBJ1-5
clone size: .
D gene: .
V gene: TRBV18

CDR3 protein: CATSRTRGNSPLHF
CDR3 DNA: TGTGCCACCAGCAGAACCCGGGGTAATTCACCCCTCCACTTT
J gene: TRBJ1-6
clone size: .
D gene: .
V gene: TRBV15

CDR3 protein: CASSIYKNTEAFF
CDR3 DNA: TGTGCCAGCAGTATATATAAGAACACTGAAGCTTTCTTT
J gene: TRBJ1-1
clone size: few
D gene: .
V gene: TRBV6-5

CDR3 protein: CASSPYQNTEAFF
CDR3 DNA: TGTGCCAGCAGTCCCTATCAGAACACTGAAGCTTTCTTT
J gene: TRBJ1-1
clone size: .
D gene: .
V gene: TRBV28

CDR3 protein: CASQALTQNIQYF
CDR3 DNA: TGTGCCTCTCAGGCCCTAACCCAAAACATTCAGTACTTC
J gene: TRBJ2-4
clone size: few
D gene: .
V gene: TRBV30